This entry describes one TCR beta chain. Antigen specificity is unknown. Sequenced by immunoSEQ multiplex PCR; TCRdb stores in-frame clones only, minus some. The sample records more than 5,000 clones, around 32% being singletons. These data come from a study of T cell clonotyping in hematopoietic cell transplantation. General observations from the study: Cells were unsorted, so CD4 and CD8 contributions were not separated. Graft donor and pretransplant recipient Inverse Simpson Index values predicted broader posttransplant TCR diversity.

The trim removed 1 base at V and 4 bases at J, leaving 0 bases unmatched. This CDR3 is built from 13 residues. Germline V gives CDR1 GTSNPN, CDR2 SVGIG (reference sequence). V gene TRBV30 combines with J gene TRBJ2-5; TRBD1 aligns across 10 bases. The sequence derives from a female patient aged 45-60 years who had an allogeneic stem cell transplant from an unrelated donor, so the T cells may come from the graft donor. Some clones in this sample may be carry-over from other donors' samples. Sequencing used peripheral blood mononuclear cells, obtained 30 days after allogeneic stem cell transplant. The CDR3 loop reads CAWSGDRGETQYF. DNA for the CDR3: TGTGCCTGGAGTGGGGACAGGGGAGAGACCCAGTACTTC.